Each of the 32 T cell receptor beta chains below was sequenced from the same sample in a study of radiation and T cells in renal cell carcinoma (dated by TCRdb to 2019 to 2021). The library was prepared using the immunoSEQ multiplex PCR assay. The source is immuneACCESS, and TCRdb retained only in-frame sequences with V and J called. Part of the clones is not carried over; for the studies checked, unresolved V genes explain less than half of this, and the remainder is unexplained. The sample yields about 49,000 clones; 65% to 90% were counted once. 30% to 35% of the sample is held by the ten biggest clonotypes. The time point tag for this specimen amounts to: baseline pretreatment blood. The sample's treatment or condition, from its label and the paper: 15 Gy SBRT to primary tumor, nephrectomy 4 weeks later. Sequencing was performed on blood, taken from a patient whose treatment included radiotherapy and nephrectomy. These TCRs come from a woman aged 70-85 years with renal cell carcinoma.

The chain employs TRBV2 and TRBJ1-1, with 8 bases identical to TRBD1. CDR1 is SNHLY and CDR2 is FYNNEI in the germline V gene. The CDR3 loop spans 13 amino acids. CDR3 amino acids: CAARTGMNTEAFF. CDR3 DNA: TGTGCTGCCCGGACAGGGATGAACACTGAAGCTTTCTTT. Variable domain in full (rest from reference TRBV2 and TRBJ1-1): EPEVTQTPSHQVTQMGQEVILRCVPISNHLYFYWYRQILGQKVEFLVSFYNNEISEKSEIFDDQFSVERPDGSNFTLKIRSTKLEDSAMYFCAARTGMNTEAFFGQGTRLTVV.

The chain has TRBV25-1 and TRBJ1-2; perhaps TRBD1 as D (6 bases). V lost 10 bases, J lost 3 bases, and 12 bases lay in between. The CDR3 totals 12 residues. Germline assignment: CDR1 MGHDK and CDR2 SYGVNS. This CDR3 reads CATQGWYYGYTF. The CDR3 region has the DNA TGTGCCACACAGGGATGGTACTATGGCTACACCTTC.

The chain uses TRBV6-5 and TRBJ1-1; no clear D. CDR3 length equals 13 residues. The V gene lost 2 bases and the J gene lost 2 bases, with 6 bases spanning the gap. The germline V gene encodes CDR1 MNHEY and CDR2 SVGAGI. The CDR3 loop is CASSYGPNTEAFF. Here the CDR3 DNA reads TGTGCCAGCAGTTACGGGCCTAACACTGAAGCTTTCTTT.

The chain is built from TRBV19 and TRBJ1-3; tentatively, D is TRBD1 (6 bases). V lost 7 bases to trimming and J lost 0 bases, with 13 bases between them. Per germline, CDR1 LNHDA and CDR2 SQIVND (reference sequence). The CDR3 length is 15 residues. CDR3 loop: CASTWTAGSGNTIYF. In nucleotides, the CDR3 is TGTGCCAGTACCTGGACAGCGGGCTCTGGAAACACCATATATTTT.

The chain is built from TRBV7-6 and TRBJ1-1; 7 bases match TRBD1. V lost 1 base, J lost 1 base, and 0 bases stayed unmatched. CDR3 length: 14 amino acids. Germline V CDR1 and CDR2: SGHVS, FNYEAQ. CDR3 nucleotide sequence: TGTGCCAGCAGCTTAGGGACAGGGAACACTGAAGCTTTCTTT. As protein: CASSLGTGNTEAFF.

The CDR3 bases are TGTGCCAGCAGCGAAAGTACTAGCGGGGGAACCGGGGAGCTGTTTTTT. Protein product: CASSESTSGGTGELFF. The V and J genes are TRBV7-3 and TRBJ2-2; 11 bases are shared with TRBD2. Germline CDR1 and CDR2: SGHTA and FQGTGA. V lost 5 bases, J lost 5 bases, and 7 bases stayed unmatched. The CDR3 extends over 16 amino acids.

The chain carries TRBV15 and TRBJ1-2, with a tentative D call TRBD1 (5 bases). Trimming shortened V by 3 bases and J by 4 bases, and 12 bases separated the two germline ends. The CDR3 spans 14 residues. Germline loops: CDR1 LNHNV, CDR2 YYDKDF (reference sequence). The CDR3: CATSSEGTFYGYTF. The CDR3 DNA is TGTGCCACCAGCAGTGAAGGGACCTTCTATGGCTACACCTTC.

V gene TRBV18 combines with J gene TRBJ2-2; weak D call: TRBD2 (6 bases). The CDR3 loop spans 15 amino acids. Germline CDR1 reads KGHSH; CDR2 reads LQKENI. Trimming took off 2 bases at V and 4 bases at J, with 11 bases between the two ends. CDR3 amino acids: CASSPRQGGTGELFF. The DNA of the CDR3 is TGTGCCAGCTCACCAAGGCAGGGAGGCACCGGGGAGCTGTTTTTT.

This CDR3 is CASRTTGGRTEAFF. Written as DNA, the CDR3 is TGTGCCAGTAGAACGACAGGAGGTCGGACTGAAGCTTTCTTT. V is TRBV19 and J is TRBJ1-1; D is possibly TRBD1 (6 bases). Germline V gene data show CDR1 as LNHDA and CDR2 as SQIVND (reference sequence). The ends were cut back, 6 bases at V and 5 bases at J, with 16 bases in the middle. The CDR3 runs to 14 residues. The full variable domain, its missing parts supplied by reference TRBV19 and TRBJ1-1, is DGGITQSPKYLFRKEGQNVTLSCEQNLNHDAMYWYRQDPGQGLRLIYYSQIVNDFQKGDIAEGYSVSREKKESFPLTVTSAQKNPTAFYLCASRTTGGRTEAFFGQGTRLTVV.

The chain uses TRBV10-3 and TRBJ2-1, with 8 bases lining up with TRBD1. The CDR3 consists of 13 residues. In germline, CDR1 is ENHRY, CDR2 SYGVKD. The junction had 3 bases not matched to a gene; V was cut back by 3 bases and J by 8 bases. The CDR3, as DNA: TGTGCCATCAGTGACAGGGGGCAGGATGAGCAGTTCTTC. Translating it yields CAISDRGQDEQFF.

This clone was observed a single time. This chain connects TRBV7-9 to TRBJ2-7; 7 nucleotides agree with TRBD2. The CDR3 is made up of 14 amino acids. Germline assignment: CDR1 SEHNR and CDR2 FQNEAQ (reference sequence). With 5 bases clipped from V and 0 bases from J, the junction kept 4 bases outside the gene matches. The CDR3 DNA sequence: TGTGCCAGCAGCGGGGAGGGGATCTCCTACGAGCAGTACTTC. It specifies CASSGEGISYEQYF.

The gene calls are TRBV6-5 and TRBJ2-7; tentatively, D is TRBD2 (6 bases). CDR1 is MNHEY and CDR2 is SVGAGI in the germline V gene. The CDR3 has 14 residues. Trimming took 10 bases from V and 3 from J, leaving 19 bases between them. CDR3 nucleotide sequence: TGTGCCACCCGGATGTGGGGGGAGAGCTACGAGCAGTACTTC. It codes for CATRMWGESYEQYF.

The chain recombines TRBV19 with TRBJ1-5; D unresolved. The CDR3 extends over 13 amino acids. The germline V and J ends were trimmed by 4 bases and 4 bases, with 8 bases remaining between them. CDR1 is LNHDA, CDR2 SQIVND, per germline (reference sequence). The chain's CDR3 is CASSTTKNQPQHF. CDR3 bases: TGTGCCAGTAGTACGACGAAAAATCAGCCCCAGCATTTT.

The rearrangement uses TRBV29-1 and TRBJ1-5; D remains unclear. V was shortened by 6 bases and J by 0 bases, with 6 bases between the two germline ends. The CDR3 runs 12 residues. Germline V gives CDR1 SQVTM, CDR2 ANQGSEA. This CDR3 is CSVRDSNQPQHF. The CDR3 DNA reads TGCAGCGTCCGGGATAGCAATCAGCCCCAGCATTTT.

This rearrangement joins TRBV6-5 to TRBJ1-3; D may be TRBD1 (6 bases). CDR1 is MNHEY, CDR2 SVGAGI, per germline. This CDR3 is built from 16 residues. Trimming took 0 bases from V and 2 from J, leaving 11 bases between them. CDR3 sequence (DNA): TGTGCCAGCAGTTACTCGTCCAGGGGCACTGGAAACACCATATATTTT. This codes for CASSYSSRGTGNTIYF.

As DNA, the CDR3 is TGTGCCAGCAGCCAACTAGCGGGAGGCAGTGAGACCCAGTACTTC. It translates to CASSQLAGGSETQYF. The V gene is TRBV6-1, the J gene TRBJ2-5; 12 nucleotides agree with TRBD2. After removal of 6 bases from V and 5 bases from J, the junction contained 7 bases not matched to a gene. The CDR3 is 15 residues long. Germline loops: CDR1 MNHNS, CDR2 SASEGT.

The chain is built from TRBV5-5 and TRBJ2-7; 7 bases fit TRBD1. Losses at the gene ends were 5 bases for V and 0 bases for J; bases not matched to a gene: 11. This CDR3 spans 16 amino acids. The germline V gene encodes CDR1 SGHKS and CDR2 YYEKEE (reference sequence). The CDR3 here is CASRSQTGWSSYEQYF. The CDR3 coding sequence is TGTGCCAGCAGGAGCCAGACAGGGTGGAGCTCCTACGAGCAGTACTTC.

The chain couples TRBV9 to TRBJ2-2, with D possibly called TRBD1 or TRBD2 (7 bases each). CDR1 is SGDLS, CDR2 YYNGEE, per germline. V lost 4 bases and J 4 bases, leaving 23 bases between the germline ends. The CDR3 runs 18 residues. The CDR3 loop reads CASSRMGGGGWSTGELFF. CDR3 sequence (DNA): TGTGCCAGCAGCCGGATGGGAGGGGGCGGATGGAGCACCGGGGAGCTGTTTTTT. Combining the CDR3 with reference TRBV9 and TRBJ2-2 gives the whole variable domain DSGVTQTPKHLITATGQRVTLRCSPRSGDLSVYWYQQSLDQGLQFLIQYYNGEERAKGNILERFSAQQFPDLHSELNLSSLELGDSALYFCASSRMGGGGWSTGELFFGEGSRLTVL.

The chain joins TRBV19 to TRBJ1-1, with 7 bases that match TRBD1. The CDR3 is made up of 15 amino acids. J was trimmed by 4 bases and V by 3 bases; bases with no gene match: 8. In germline, CDR1 is LNHDA, CDR2 SQIVND (reference sequence). The CDR3 loop is CASSISAGGSTEAFF. The CDR3 DNA follows: TGTGCCAGTAGTATTAGCGCAGGGGGATCCACTGAAGCTTTCTTT.

The V call is TRBV19, the J call TRBJ1-2; 8 bases align to TRBD1. CDR1 is LNHDA, CDR2 SQIVND, per germline (reference sequence). V trimming: 3 bases; J trimming: 7 bases; junction bases outside the gene matches: 13. This CDR3 comprises 16 residues. CDR3: CASSIGTRGRGLGYTF. The CDR3 coding sequence is TGTGCCAGTAGTATTGGAACCCGTGGCAGGGGGCTTGGCTACACCTTC.

This chain joins TRBV19 and TRBJ1-6; tentatively, D is TRBD1 (5 bases). Trimming took 5 bases from V and 6 from J, leaving 11 bases between them. The CDR3 loop spans 14 amino acids. CDR1 is LNHDA and CDR2 is SQIVND in the germline V gene (reference sequence). CDR3 region: CASSPGLFNSPLHF. The CDR3 DNA is TGTGCCAGTAGTCCGGGACTGTTTAATTCACCCCTCCACTTT. Looking up the rest from reference TRBV19 and TRBJ1-6 gives the full variable domain: DGGITQSPKYLFRKEGQNVTLSCEQNLNHDAMYWYRQDPGQGLRLIYYSQIVNDFQKGDIAEGYSVSREKKESFPLTVTSAQKNPTAFYLCASSPGLFNSPLHFGNGTRLTVT.

J is TRBJ2-3 and V is TRBV5-6; perhaps TRBD2 as D (6 bases). CDR1 and CDR2 from the germline V gene are SGHDT and YYEEEE. This CDR3 contains 13 residues. Deletions cut 7 bases from V and 2 bases from J, with 11 bases between. The CDR3 sequence is CASDSGFTDTQYF. CDR3 DNA: TGTGCCAGCGATAGCGGATTCACAGATACGCAGTATTTT.

The chain recombines TRBV29-1 with TRBJ2-1; 10 nucleotides match TRBD2. Trimming cost V 7 bases and J 10 bases; bases outside gene matches: 13. The germline gives CDR1 SQVTM, CDR2 ANQGSEA. There are 14 residues in the CDR3. The CDR3 DNA follows: TGCAGCGCAGCGGGAGGGCAGGTTCTTTTGGAGCAGTTCTTC. Its translation is CSAAGGQVLLEQFF.

V gene TRBV9 combines with J gene TRBJ2-3; 9 bases are shared with TRBD2. Germline V gene data show CDR1 as SGDLS and CDR2 as YYNGEE. V shed 5 bases and J 0 bases; nucleotides not matched to a gene: 7. This CDR3 comprises 16 residues. The CDR3 reads CASSLSSGMSTDTQYF. The CDR3 coding sequence is TGTGCCAGCAGTTTATCTAGCGGGATGAGCACAGATACGCAGTATTTT.

The gene calls are TRBV4-1 and TRBJ1-2; 7 bases match TRBD1. There are 15 residues in the CDR3. Looked up from germline, CDR1 is MGHRA and CDR2 is YSYEKL. J was trimmed by 4 bases and V by 2 bases; bases with no gene match: 7. This CDR3 is CASSQTTTGIYGYTF. CDR3 DNA: TGCGCCAGCAGCCAAACCACGACAGGGATCTATGGCTACACCTTC.

The rearrangement joins TRBV19 to TRBJ2-1; 15 nucleotides match TRBD2. V gave up 10 bases and J gave up 9 bases; unmatched junction bases: 10. The germline V gene encodes CDR1 LNHDA and CDR2 SQIVND (reference sequence). The CDR3 extends over 15 amino acids. The CDR3 loop is CATQPRTSGRGEQFF. The CDR3 bases are TGTGCCACCCAACCCCGGACTAGCGGGAGGGGTGAGCAGTTCTTC. The complete variable domain, with remaining parts taken from reference TRBV19 and TRBJ2-1, reads DGGITQSPKYLFRKEGQNVTLSCEQNLNHDAMYWYRQDPGQGLRLIYYSQIVNDFQKGDIAEGYSVSREKKESFPLTVTSAQKNPTAFYLCATQPRTSGRGEQFFGPGTRLTVL.

The chain combines TRBV5-1 with TRBJ1-2; 9 nucleotides line up with TRBD1. Germline V gene data show CDR1 as SGHRS and CDR2 as YFSETQ. V lost 4 bases and J lost 4; bases outside the gene matches: 26. The CDR3 is 21 residues long. CDR3 nucleotide sequence: TGCGCCAGCAGCCAAGCCAGGACAGGGGTCCTTTTTGCCCAAAATTTCTATGGCTACACCTTC. Translation: CASSQARTGVLFAQNFYGYTF.

The V and J genes are TRBV7-8 and TRBJ2-7; TRBD2 aligns across 11 bases. The CDR3 length is 16 residues. After removal of 1 base from V and 2 bases from J, the junction contained 4 bases not matched to a gene. Germline CDR1 and CDR2: SGHVS and FQNEAQ. For the CDR3, the DNA is TGTGCCAGCAGCTTAGGGACTAGCGGGCGACCCTACGAGCAGTACTTC. Translating gives CASSLGTSGRPYEQYF. Based on the CDR3 plus reference TRBV7-8 and TRBJ2-7, the full variable domain is GAGVSQSPRYKVAKRGQDVALRCDPISGHVSLFWYQQALGQGPEFLTYFQNEAQLDKSGLPSDRFFAERPEGSVSTLKIQRTQQEDSAVYLCASSLGTSGRPYEQYFGPGTRLTVT.

The V and J genes are TRBV6-1 and TRBJ1-2, with D possibly TRBD1 on 5 matching bases. The V end lost 1 base, the J end lost 3 bases, and 9 bases lay between the germline ends. The length of the CDR3 is 14 residues. Germline V CDR1 and CDR2: MNHNS, SASEGT. The DNA for the CDR3 is TGTGCCAGCAGTGAAGATCAGGGCTACTATGGCTACACCTTC. Translation gives CASSEDQGYYGYTF.

This clone was counted only a few times. The chain joins TRBV7-2 to TRBJ1-6; D gene ambiguous. V was clipped by 1 base and J by 9 bases, with 13 bases between them. This CDR3 is 15 amino acids long. Germline-derived CDR1 and CDR2 are SGHTA and FQGNSA. Here the CDR3 reads CASSLDGRLGSPLHF. In nucleotides, the CDR3 is TGTGCCAGCAGCTTAGACGGGAGGTTGGGTTCACCCCTCCACTTT.

The rearrangement uses TRBV7-9 and TRBJ1-1; D not resolved. V lost 1 base to trimming and J lost 4 bases, with 7 bases between them. Germline V gene lookup returns CDR1 SEHNR and CDR2 FQNEAQ (reference sequence). The CDR3 contains 13 residues. For the CDR3, the DNA is TGTGCCAGCAGCTTAGACATAAGCACTGAAGCTTTCTTT. This gives the protein CASSLDISTEAFF.

This chain uses TRBV5-4 with TRBJ2-6; D unresolved. CDR1 and CDR2 (germline): SGHNT, YYREEE (reference sequence). Trimming removed 4 bases from V and 4 bases from J, with 9 bases in between. The CDR3 is 14 amino acids. The CDR3 nucleotides are TGTGCCAGCAGCCCCAGAACGGGGGCCAACGTCCTGACTTTC. It is translated as CASSPRTGANVLTF.